What follows are 16 T cell receptor beta chains derived from one specimen sequenced in a study of blood T cell repertoires in COVID-19 (dated by TCRdb to 2019 to 2021). The library relied on the immunoSEQ multiplex PCR assay. The table comes from immuneACCESS by way of TCRdb, which keeps in-frame sequences with V and J called. Part of the clones is missing from these tables; in studies checked, under half for an unresolved V gene and the rest for unknown reasons. The sample table records more than 45,000 clones; 80% to 90% of these occur just once. The ten biggest clones cover around 7.1% of the sample. The sequenced material came from peripheral blood. The receptors were gathered from a woman aged 55-70 years with COVID-19, enrolled during active disease.

This rearrangement joins TRBV29-1 to TRBJ1-2; 9 nucleotides line up with TRBD1. This CDR3 contains 13 residues. Trimming removed 3 bases from V and 4 bases from J; junction bases left unmatched: 3. Germline assignment: CDR1 SQVTM and CDR2 ANQGSEA. The DNA of the CDR3 is TGCAGCGTTGAGGGACAGGGAGTCTATGGCTACACCTTC. Its protein is CSVEGQGVYGYTF.

This chain uses TRBV9 with TRBJ2-7, with 7 bases that match TRBD2. Trimming at V came to 0 bases and at J to 0 bases, leaving 6 bases not matched to a gene. Germline CDR1 is SGDLS and CDR2 is YYNGEE. CDR3 size: 16 residues. CDR3 in DNA: TGTGCCAGCAGCGTAGCTACGGGGGGTGGCTCCTACGAGCAGTACTTC. Protein product: CASSVATGGGSYEQYF.

This rearrangement joins TRBV2 to TRBJ2-7; 7 nucleotides agree with TRBD2. The CDR3 length is 14 residues. The junction had 9 bases not matched to a gene; V was cut back by 6 bases and J by 4 bases. Germline V gene lookup returns CDR1 SNHLY and CDR2 FYNNEI. The CDR3 loop reads CASRLRQGGYEQYF. Here the CDR3 DNA reads TGTGCCAGCAGGCTAAGGCAGGGAGGGTACGAGCAGTACTTC.

The genes are TRBV19 and TRBJ1-1; D ambiguous. The CDR3 is made up of 12 amino acids. CDR1 is LNHDA and CDR2 is SQIVND in the germline V gene (reference sequence). With 3 bases removed from V and 0 bases from J, the gap between germline ends came to 2 bases. CDR3 coding DNA: TGTGCCAGTAGTATCGTGAACACTGAAGCTTTCTTT. It encodes CASSIVNTEAFF. The full variable domain, rest sourced from reference TRBV19 and TRBJ1-1, is DGGITQSPKYLFRKEGQNVTLSCEQNLNHDAMYWYRQDPGQGLRLIYYSQIVNDFQKGDIAEGYSVSREKKESFPLTVTSAQKNPTAFYLCASSIVNTEAFFGQGTRLTVV.

The chain recombines TRBV14 with TRBJ1-2; tentative D call: TRBD1 (6 bases). There are 13 residues in the CDR3. Trimming left V 3 bases short and J 5 bases short, with 10 bases between. The germline V gene encodes CDR1 SGHDN and CDR2 FVKESK. CDR3 coding DNA: TGTGCCAGCAGCCAGACAGGCTTTTATGGCTACACCTTC. This translates into CASSQTGFYGYTF.

This chain joins TRBV5-1 and TRBJ2-3, with TRBD2 matching over 7 bases. The V segment lost 4 bases and the J segment 0 bases; nucleotides outside the gene matches: 11. Looked up from germline, CDR1 is SGHRS and CDR2 is YFSETQ. The length of the CDR3 is 17 residues. Here the CDR3 DNA reads TGCGCCAGCAGCCGCCTCCCGGGCGGGGGTAGCACAGATACGCAGTATTTT. This translates into CASSRLPGGGSTDTQYF.

The rearrangement links TRBV3-1 (or the pseudogene TRBV3-2) to TRBJ2-7; no reliable D call. The V gene's germline CDR1 is LGHDT and CDR2 YNNKEL (reference sequence). Trimming took off 2 bases at V and 2 bases at J, with 7 bases between the two ends. There are 13 residues in the CDR3. CDR3 region: CASSQLSAYEQYF. The CDR3 nucleotides are TGTGCCAGCAGCCAACTGTCGGCCTACGAGCAGTACTTC.

This rearrangement joins TRBV5-1 to TRBJ2-7; TRBD2 might be the D (5 bases). Germline assignment: CDR1 SGHRS and CDR2 YFSETQ. The V end lost 5 bases, the J end lost 0 bases, and 9 bases lay between the germline ends. This CDR3 region has 13 residues. The CDR3 sequence is CASSQRNSYEQYF. The CDR3 region has the DNA TGCGCCAGCAGTCAGCGGAACTCCTACGAGCAGTACTTC.

The genes are TRBV7-9 and TRBJ2-7; 9 bases fit TRBD1. This CDR3 has 14 residues. Trimming at V came to 5 bases and at J to 3 bases, leaving 5 bases not matched to a gene. Germline V gene data show CDR1 as SEHNR and CDR2 as FQNEAQ (reference sequence). The CDR3 sequence: CASSTGQGYYEQYF. DNA of the CDR3: TGTGCCAGCAGCACGGGACAGGGATACTACGAGCAGTACTTC. The whole variable domain, remainder taken from reference TRBV7-9 and TRBJ2-7, is DTGVSQNPRHKITKRGQNVTFRCDPISEHNRLYWYRQTLGQGPEFLTYFQNEAQLEKSRLLSDRFSAERPKGSFSTLEIQRTEQGDSAMYLCASSTGQGYYEQYFGPGTRLTVT.

A remark on this clone: Compared with germline, one end of the junction differs, possibly owing to a read error. The chain recombines TRBV6-5 with TRBJ1-1, with TRBD1 matching 9 bases. The CDR3 runs to 15 residues. CDR1 is MNHEY, CDR2 SVGAGI, per germline. The CDR3 spells CAGSPTGGGDTEAFF. CDR3 bases: TGTGCCGGCAGCCCGACAGGGGGAGGGGACACTGAAGCTTTCTTT.

The chain has TRBV12-3 or TRBV12-4 and TRBJ1-1, with D unclear. V dropped 10 bases and J dropped 4 bases, with 16 bases sitting between them. The CDR3 length is 13 residues. As DNA, the CDR3 is TGTGCCACCCTGATCGGGTCCTTCACTGAAGCTTTCTTT. Encoded protein: CATLIGSFTEAFF.

Here the CDR3 reads CASSERDWNTEAFF. The CDR3 region has the DNA TGTGCCAGCAGCGAGAGGGATTGGAACACTGAAGCTTTCTTT. This chain uses TRBV2 with TRBJ1-1; D uncertain. Germline V CDR1 and CDR2: SNHLY, FYNNEI. The CDR3 sequence is 14 residues long. V was shortened by 6 bases and J by 1 base, with 12 bases between the two germline ends.

J is TRBJ2-7 and V is TRBV19; no clear D. Germline V lookup: CDR1 LNHDA, CDR2 SQIVND (reference sequence). The CDR3 contains 13 residues. V lost 5 bases to trimming and J lost 6 bases, with 14 bases between them. The DNA for the CDR3 is TGTGCCAGTAGTCTGGTTATTGCCGGCGAGCAGTACTTC. Residues: CASSLVIAGEQYF.

The genes are TRBV20-1 and TRBJ2-5, with D perhaps matching TRBD1 (5 bases). CDR3 size: 14 residues. Germline CDR1 reads DFQATT; CDR2 reads SNEGSKA (reference sequence). V was clipped by 3 bases and J by 0 bases, with 11 bases between them. The CDR3 is CSASQQEYQETQYF. The CDR3 region has the DNA TGCAGTGCTAGTCAACAGGAGTACCAAGAGACCCAGTACTTC.

The rearrangement joins TRBV18 to TRBJ1-4; D not certain. This CDR3 comprises 11 residues. Germline V gene data show CDR1 as KGHSH and CDR2 as LQKENI. Trimming took 6 bases from V and 5 from J, leaving 4 bases between them. DNA for the CDR3: TGTGCCAGCTCTCTCAATGAAAAACTGTTTTTT. Translated: CASSLNEKLFF.

The chain has TRBV6-5 and TRBJ1-5; D not certain. Germline values: CDR1 MNHEY, CDR2 SVGAGI. The CDR3 is 14 amino acids. V was pared by 0 bases and J by 7 bases, with 10 bases between. The CDR3 region has the DNA TGTGCCAGCAGTTACTCGAGAGGGAGGCAGCCCCAGCATTTT. Its translation: CASSYSRGRQPQHF.